This T cell receptor beta chain was profiled in a study of blood T cells in healthy people across ages. This clonotype was seen only a few times. Germline-derived CDR1 and CDR2 are SGHDN and FVKESK. The CDR3 runs to 12 residues. The ends were cut back, 3 bases at V and 8 bases at J, with 7 bases in the middle. A second PCR of about 7 to 12 cycles used a sample-barcoded 5' primer and a J-beta primer mix. MiXCR, applied by TCRdb to the 5' RACE reads, yields one record per CDR3 protein. The sample shows 550,000 to 800,000 distinct CDR3 sequences, roughly 30% of them seen only once. The clonotype was recovered from an elderly woman in good health. This sequence joins TRBV14 and TRBJ1-4; D remains unclear. Sequenced input: blood. CDR3 sequence (DNA): TGTGCCAGCAGCCATGGCGCCGAAAAACTGTTTTTT. This gives the protein CASSHGAEKLFF.